This TCR beta chain is drawn from a study of Graves' ophthalmopathy and Graves' hyperthyroidism. Points from the study as a whole: Most expanded clonotypes in thyroid above 0.001 frequency also showed up in blood.

If patients had other autoimmune diseases, uncontrolled infections, pregnancy or lactation, they were excluded. Amplification targeted the TCR beta CDR3 regions, with RNA transcripts as the source material. Investigators did first-round RT-PCR with HTBI primers, then second-round multiplex PCR. TCRdb called the multiplex PCR reads again in MiXCR, with one record for every CDR3 protein. The sample yields under 350,000 distinct CDR3 sequences, 17% seen once. Trimming stripped 8 bases from V and 1 base from J, with 14 bases between. From germline, CDR1 is SGHAT and CDR2 FQDESV (reference sequence). The CDR3 has 14 amino acids. In its sample, this clonotype was seen many times. What it binds is unknown.

The sequencing sample was made of peripheral blood. This rearrangement joins TRBV11-1 to TRBJ1-1, with D tentatively TRBD1 (6 bases). The source is an adult man with Graves' ophthalmopathy. The CDR3 DNA reads TGTGCCAGCTTCCCAGGGGTCCCGAACACTGAAGCTTTCTTT. This translates into CASFPGVPNTEAFF.